What follows describes a single TCR beta chain. Its antigen remains unidentified. Expressed TCRB transcripts were sequenced, since all the RNA that had been isolated was reverse transcribed. Regulatory, naive and central memory T cell samples averaged approximately 3.8 million reads. Only in-frame clones appear in the TCRdb table, and some are missing; sequencing was by immunoSEQ multiplex PCR. The sample holds around 280,000 clones, 15% seen once. The data originate from a study of beta chain features in type 1 diabetes. Study-level findings and limits: Type 1 diabetes patients showed fewer insertions and more deletions at VDJ junctions. Compared with healthy donors, patients appeared to share more similar naive, central memory and regulatory TCRB repertoires. Type 1 diabetes patients showed a moderate but significant shortening of TCRB CDR3s in all four CD4+ subsets.

Trimming removed 8 bases at V and 5 bases at J, with 21 bases between. This CDR3 has 16 amino acids. Germline CDR1 and CDR2: MNHNY and SVGAGI (reference sequence). The chain carries TRBV6-6 and TRBJ1-4; unclear D gene. This clonotype originated in a man younger than 30 with type 1 diabetes. The sequencing input was naive CD4+ T cells from blood. The CDR3 region is CASSPLGRGLNEKLFF. In nucleotides, the CDR3 is TGTGCCAGCTCTCCCCTCGGGCGCGGGTTAAATGAAAAACTGTTTTTT.